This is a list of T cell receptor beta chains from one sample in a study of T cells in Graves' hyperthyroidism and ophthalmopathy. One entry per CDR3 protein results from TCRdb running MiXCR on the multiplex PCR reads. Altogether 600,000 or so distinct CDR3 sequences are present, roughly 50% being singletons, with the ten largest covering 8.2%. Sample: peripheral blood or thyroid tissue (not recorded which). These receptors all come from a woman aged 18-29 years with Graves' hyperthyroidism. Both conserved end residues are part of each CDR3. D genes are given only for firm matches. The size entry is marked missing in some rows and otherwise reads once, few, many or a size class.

cdr3_nt: TGTGCCAGCAGCCAAGATCGCCATTCACCCCTCCACTTT
cdr3_aa: CASSQDRHSPLHF
d_call: NA
v_call: TRBV14
j_call: TRBJ1-6
clone_size: many

cdr3_nt: TGTGCCAGCAGCGTAGGAGTAGGGACGTTGACTAATGAAAAACTGTTTTTT
cdr3_aa: CASSVGVGTLTNEKLFF
d_call: NA
v_call: TRBV9
j_call: TRBJ1-4
clone_size: few

cdr3_nt: TGTGCCAGTAAATCCGACCCCTGGGACGGGGAGCTGTTTTTT
cdr3_aa: CASKSDPWDGELFF
d_call: NA
v_call: TRBV19
j_call: TRBJ2-2
clone_size: few

cdr3_nt: TGTGCCAGTAGTATATCGAGTGGTCCCGGTCAGCCCCAGCATTTT
cdr3_aa: CASSISSGPGQPQHF
d_call: NA
v_call: TRBV19
j_call: TRBJ1-5
clone_size: NA

cdr3_nt: TGTGCCTGGAGTGGGGGGATCGATGGCTACACCTTC
cdr3_aa: CAWSGGIDGYTF
d_call: NA
v_call: TRBV30
j_call: TRBJ1-2
clone_size: NA

cdr3_nt: TGTGCCACCAGTGAGTCAGAGACCCAGTACTTC
cdr3_aa: CATSESETQYF
d_call: NA
v_call: TRBV24-1
j_call: TRBJ2-5
clone_size: few

cdr3_nt: TGTGCCAGCAGTGACCCGGGACTAGCGGGAGGGCGGAGCCAGGACTTC
cdr3_aa: CASSDPGLAGGRSQDF
d_call: TRBD2
v_call: TRBV2
j_call: TRBJ2-7
clone_size: NA

cdr3_nt: TGCAGCGTACGGGACGAGGGAGAGACCCAGTACTTC
cdr3_aa: CSVRDEGETQYF
d_call: NA
v_call: TRBV29-1
j_call: TRBJ2-5
clone_size: NA

cdr3_nt: TGTGCCAGCAGTGAAGCGCAGGGAAGGGGTGAAAAACTATTTTTT
cdr3_aa: CASSEAQGRGEKLFF
d_call: NA
v_call: TRBV2
j_call: TRBJ1-4
clone_size: many

cdr3_nt: TGCGGCGTTGAGCCGGGACTCGACTCTGGAAACACCATATATTTT
cdr3_aa: CGVEPGLDSGNTIYF
d_call: NA
v_call: TRBV29-1
j_call: TRBJ1-3
clone_size: once

cdr3_nt: TGTGCTACCGCAAGCGAGGGACGGTTGAACATTGAAGCTTTCTTT
cdr3_aa: CATASEGRLNIEAFF
d_call: NA
v_call: TRBV11-2
j_call: TRBJ1-1
clone_size: NA

cdr3_nt: TGTGCCAGCAGTTACACCAGGGATGCTTATCAGCCCCAGCATTTT
cdr3_aa: CASSYTRDAYQPQHF
d_call: NA
v_call: TRBV6-6
j_call: TRBJ1-5
clone_size: NA

cdr3_nt: TGTGCCACCAGTGATTTGAGCCCGGCGCAGTATTTT
cdr3_aa: CATSDLSPAQYF
d_call: NA
v_call: TRBV24-1
j_call: TRBJ2-3
clone_size: once

cdr3_nt: TGCAGTGCTAGACTAGAGTGGGGAAACACCATATATTTT
cdr3_aa: CSARLEWGNTIYF
d_call: NA
v_call: TRBV20-1
j_call: TRBJ1-3
clone_size: NA

cdr3_nt: TGTGCCAGCAAAGGGGCCCTCTCCACTAGCTATGGCTACACCTTC
cdr3_aa: CASKGALSTSYGYTF
d_call: NA
v_call: TRBV10-3
j_call: TRBJ1-2
clone_size: NA

cdr3_nt: TGTGCCAGCACCAGGGACAGGTACCAAGAGACCCAGTACTTC
cdr3_aa: CASTRDRYQETQYF
d_call: TRBD1
v_call: TRBV2
j_call: TRBJ2-5
clone_size: NA

cdr3_nt: TGTGCCAGCAGTCAACACTCCGTAGCTTTCTTT
cdr3_aa: CASSQHSVAFF
d_call: NA
v_call: TRBV6-5
j_call: TRBJ1-1
clone_size: few